This T cell receptor beta chain was sequenced during a study of blood T cell repertoires in COVID-19. Study overall: Whether acute or convalescent, the COVID-19 samples came from the United States, Italy and Spain. Sources were T cells, B-cell-depleted T cells, or PBMCs; the material itself was cDNA or gDNA.

The authors' processing: Reference gene primer amplification gave estimated nucleated cell counts. Using immunoSEQ multiplex PCR, the repertoire was profiled, and TCRdb retains in-frame clones only, with some absent. V, J and clone size derive from that table, while D and trimming were established from the DNA sequence. The top ten clones hold around 6.7% of a sample with some 70,000 clones, roughly 84% of them seen once. This clonotype was obtained from a man aged 50-59 years with active COVID-19. The specimen sequenced was peripheral blood.

CDR3 sequence: CASSRDKSYEQYF. The CDR3 DNA follows: TGTGCCAGTAGTAGGGACAAGTCCTACGAGCAGTACTTC. The chain recombines TRBV19 with TRBJ2-7; a possible D gene is TRBD1 (6 bases). V lost 4 bases to trimming and J lost 1 base, with 8 bases between them. CDR3 size: 13 residues. CDR1 and CDR2 from the germline V gene are LNHDA and SQIVND (reference sequence).